This T cell receptor (beta chain) comes out of a study of graft-versus-host responses after intestinal transplantation. Across the whole study: Every recipient underwent anti-thymocyte globulin induction, then tacrolimus and steroids for approximately 3 years. Study-wide results and caveats: Investigators detected GvH clones in recipient marrow, with some emerging earlier in ileum or blood. Elevated graft-versus-host to host-versus-graft clonal ratios in allografts were recorded for patients with graft-donor T cell macrochimerism. After transplant, early declines in HvG clones were associated with peak levels of circulating GvH clones.

The CDR3 is made up of 13 amino acids. Germline-derived CDR1 and CDR2 are SGHAT and FQNNGV. The V end lost 1 base, the J end lost 5 bases, and 6 bases lay between the germline ends. Concerning this clone itself: No antigen is known for it.

Only in-frame clones appear in the TCRdb table, and some are missing; sequencing was by immunoSEQ multiplex PCR. The table shows 40,000 to 55,000 clones, with approximately 84% occurring only once. The sample in question was unstimulated CD4+ T cells sorted from spleen or lymph node cells, obtained before transplant. This clonotype originated in a human donor who was the organ donor for an intestinal transplant. This chain links TRBV11-2 with TRBJ1-5; unclear D gene. For the CDR3, the DNA is TGTGCCAGCAGCTTAGCGCAGCATCAGCCCCAGCATTTT. It codes for CASSLAQHQPQHF. Variable domain in full (rest from reference TRBV11-2 and TRBJ1-5): EAGVAQSPRYKIIEKRQSVAFWCNPISGHATLYWYQQILGQGPKLLIQFQNNGVVDDSQLPKDRFSAERLKGVDSTLKIQPAKLEDSAVYLCASSLAQHQPQHFGDGTRLSIL.